A selection of T cell receptor beta chains follows, all from one sample in a study of cytomegalovirus exposure and HLA in healthy donors. TCRdb's table, derived via immunoSEQ multiplex PCR, lists solely in-frame clones and lacks some. The sample has 100,000 to 150,000 clones; 70% to 80% are singletons. The sample consisted of PBMCs. These receptors were collected from a human donor in good health. CDR3s include the opening cysteine and the closing phenylalanine or tryptophan. A D gene is named only where the DNA matches it firmly. Not all rows give a size; the values are once, few, many and, for expanded clones, a class.

CDR3aa: CASCQAGLETQYF
CDR3nt: TGTGCCAGCTGTCAGGCAGGGCTGGAGACCCAGTACTTC
v_gene: TRBV11-1
d_gene: NA
abundance: NA
j_gene: TRBJ2-5

CDR3aa: CAIREDRGTGQPQHF
CDR3nt: TGTGCCATCAGGGAGGACAGGGGGACTGGACAGCCCCAGCATTTT
v_gene: TRBV10-3
d_gene: TRBD1
abundance: few
j_gene: TRBJ1-5

CDR3aa: CASGVTGGVGETQYF
CDR3nt: TGTGCCAGTGGCGTGACAGGGGGAGTTGGGGAGACCCAGTACTTC
v_gene: TRBV19
d_gene: TRBD1
abundance: NA
j_gene: TRBJ2-5

CDR3aa: CASALGVSRTEAFF
CDR3nt: TGTGCTAGTGCCCTCGGTGTGTCGCGCACTGAAGCTTTCTTT
v_gene: TRBV12-5
d_gene: NA
abundance: NA
j_gene: TRBJ1-1

CDR3aa: CASSLSPRGFNEKLFF
CDR3nt: TGTGCCAGCAGCTTATCGCCCAGGGGATTTAATGAAAAACTGTTTTTT
v_gene: TRBV11-1
d_gene: NA
abundance: NA
j_gene: TRBJ1-4

CDR3aa: CSGNPDTTYEQYF
CDR3nt: TGTTCCGGCAATCCGGACACTACCTACGAGCAGTACTTC
v_gene: TRBV7-9
d_gene: NA
abundance: NA
j_gene: TRBJ2-7

CDR3aa: CASREGTLNSGNTIYF
CDR3nt: TGTGCCAGCAGAGAAGGGACACTCAACTCTGGAAACACCATATATTTT
v_gene: TRBV6-1
d_gene: NA
abundance: few
j_gene: TRBJ1-3

CDR3aa: CASSPGGGRAVLGELFF
CDR3nt: TGTGCCAGCAGCCCCGGGGGAGGGAGGGCCGTTCTCGGGGAGCTGTTTTTT
v_gene: TRBV7-3
d_gene: TRBD2
abundance: NA
j_gene: TRBJ2-2

CDR3aa: CASSPGTSGRNTDTQYF
CDR3nt: TGTGCCAGCAGCCCTGGGACTAGCGGGAGGAATACAGATACGCAGTATTTT
v_gene: TRBV5-4
d_gene: TRBD2
abundance: NA
j_gene: TRBJ2-3

CDR3aa: CASSQTSGRAGETQYF
CDR3nt: TGTGCCAGCAGCCAGACTAGCGGGAGGGCCGGGGAGACCCAGTACTTC
v_gene: TRBV11-2
d_gene: TRBD2
abundance: NA
j_gene: TRBJ2-5

CDR3aa: CASSESRRGYEQYF
CDR3nt: TGTGCCAGCAGTGAATCTCGGCGGGGATACGAGCAGTACTTC
v_gene: TRBV6-1
d_gene: NA
abundance: NA
j_gene: TRBJ2-7

CDR3aa: CASRMLLADTYNEQFF
CDR3nt: TGTGCCAGCAGAATGCTACTAGCGGATACCTACAATGAGCAGTTCTTC
v_gene: TRBV6-4
d_gene: TRBD2
abundance: NA
j_gene: TRBJ2-1

CDR3aa: CASSTTQKHQETQYF
CDR3nt: TGTGCCAGCAGTACCACACAGAAACACCAAGAGACCCAGTACTTC
v_gene: TRBV28
d_gene: NA
abundance: NA
j_gene: TRBJ2-5

CDR3aa: CASTSPGGRDEQYF
CDR3nt: TGTGCCAGCACTTCTCCCGGGGGGCGCGACGAGCAGTACTTC
v_gene: TRBV28
d_gene: NA
abundance: NA
j_gene: TRBJ2-7

CDR3aa: CASSQELRLAGAYEQYF
CDR3nt: TGTGCCAGCAGCCAAGAACTGAGGCTAGCGGGAGCCTACGAGCAGTACTTC
v_gene: TRBV4-2
d_gene: TRBD2
abundance: NA
j_gene: TRBJ2-7

CDR3aa: CASSQTGGTTTDTQYF
CDR3nt: TGTGCCAGCTCACAGACCGGGGGGACAACCACAGATACGCAGTATTTT
v_gene: TRBV18
d_gene: NA
abundance: NA
j_gene: TRBJ2-3

CDR3aa: CASSEAGQMDTEAFF
CDR3nt: TGTGCCAGCAGTGAAGCAGGACAAATGGACACTGAAGCTTTCTTT
v_gene: TRBV6-1
d_gene: NA
abundance: NA
j_gene: TRBJ1-1

CDR3aa: CASSLQDLNTEAFF
CDR3nt: TGTGCCAGCAGCTTACAGGATCTGAACACTGAAGCTTTCTTT
v_gene: TRBV5-4
d_gene: NA
abundance: NA
j_gene: TRBJ1-1

CDR3aa: CAWSVRGNTEAFF
CDR3nt: TGTGCCTGGAGTGTAAGGGGAAACACTGAAGCTTTCTTT
v_gene: TRBV30
d_gene: NA
abundance: NA
j_gene: TRBJ1-1

CDR3aa: CASQWAQAGELFF
CDR3nt: TGTGCCAGCCAGTGGGCGCAAGCCGGGGAGCTGTTTTTT
v_gene: TRBV25-1
d_gene: NA
abundance: few
j_gene: TRBJ2-2

CDR3aa: CASSLATGYQPQHF
CDR3nt: TGCGCCAGCAGCTTGGCGACAGGGTACCAGCCCCAGCATTTT
v_gene: TRBV5-1
d_gene: TRBD1
abundance: NA
j_gene: TRBJ1-5

CDR3aa: CASSYARSGTEQFF
CDR3nt: TGTGCCAGCAGTTACGCAAGGAGCGGTACCGAGCAGTTCTTC
v_gene: TRBV6-6
d_gene: NA
abundance: NA
j_gene: TRBJ2-1

CDR3aa: CASSLGWGHTEAFF
CDR3nt: TGTGCCAGCAGCTTAGGGTGGGGGCACACTGAAGCTTTCTTT
v_gene: TRBV7-9
d_gene: NA
abundance: NA
j_gene: TRBJ1-1

CDR3aa: CASSFLSGTTGKETQYF
CDR3nt: TGTGCCAGCAGCTTTCTCTCAGGGACAACTGGAAAAGAGACCCAGTACTTC
v_gene: TRBV5-6
d_gene: NA
abundance: NA
j_gene: TRBJ2-5

CDR3aa: CASSLTSGGAPDTQYF
CDR3nt: TGTGCCAGCAGCCTAACTAGCGGGGGGGCCCCAGATACGCAGTATTTT
v_gene: TRBV7-2
d_gene: TRBD2
abundance: NA
j_gene: TRBJ2-3

CDR3aa: CASSTRDRAGEQYF
CDR3nt: TGTGCCAGCAGTACCCGGGACAGGGCTGGGGAGCAGTACTTC
v_gene: TRBV27
d_gene: TRBD1
abundance: NA
j_gene: TRBJ2-7

CDR3aa: CAISGRRGEYEQYF
CDR3nt: TGTGCCATCAGTGGGAGGAGGGGCGAATACGAGCAGTACTTC
v_gene: TRBV10-3
d_gene: NA
abundance: NA
j_gene: TRBJ2-7

CDR3aa: CASSETGTGNEKLFF
CDR3nt: TGTGCCAGCAGTGAAACTGGGACAGGGAATGAAAAACTGTTTTTT
v_gene: TRBV2
d_gene: TRBD1
abundance: NA
j_gene: TRBJ1-4

CDR3aa: CASSAKLSNYGYTF
CDR3nt: TGTGCCAGCAGTGCTAAGCTTTCTAACTATGGCTACACCTTC
v_gene: TRBV2
d_gene: NA
abundance: NA
j_gene: TRBJ1-2

CDR3aa: CATGARDNYGYTF
CDR3nt: TGTGCCACCGGGGCGCGGGACAACTATGGCTACACCTTC
v_gene: TRBV10-3
d_gene: NA
abundance: NA
j_gene: TRBJ1-2

CDR3aa: CAIRDRELNTEAFF
CDR3nt: TGTGCCATCAGAGACAGGGAGTTGAACACTGAAGCTTTCTTT
v_gene: TRBV10-3
d_gene: TRBD1
abundance: NA
j_gene: TRBJ1-1

CDR3aa: CASSWGDRVNQPQHF
CDR3nt: TGTGCCAGTAGTTGGGGCGACAGGGTTAATCAGCCCCAGCATTTT
v_gene: TRBV19
d_gene: TRBD1
abundance: NA
j_gene: TRBJ1-5

CDR3aa: CASSLWGGGVNEKLFF
CDR3nt: TGTGCCAGCAGTTTATGGGGGGGAGGAGTTAATGAAAAACTGTTTTTT
v_gene: TRBV28
d_gene: NA
abundance: NA
j_gene: TRBJ1-4

CDR3aa: CASSLSVSGNTIYF
CDR3nt: TGTGCCAGCAGCTTGTCGGTTTCTGGAAACACCATATATTTT
v_gene: TRBV5-7
d_gene: NA
abundance: NA
j_gene: TRBJ1-3

CDR3aa: CASSFARGRGTEAFF
CDR3nt: TGTGCCAGCAGCTTCGCCAGGGGAAGGGGTACTGAAGCTTTCTTT
v_gene: TRBV7-9
d_gene: NA
abundance: few
j_gene: TRBJ1-1

CDR3aa: CSVDRGNTGELFF
CDR3nt: TGCAGCGTTGACCGGGGGAACACCGGGGAGCTGTTTTTT
v_gene: TRBV29-1
d_gene: NA
abundance: NA
j_gene: TRBJ2-2

CDR3aa: CASSLGSGTGKTQYF
CDR3nt: TGTGCCAGCAGCTTAGGTAGCGGGACTGGGAAGACCCAGTACTTC
v_gene: TRBV7-2
d_gene: TRBD2
abundance: NA
j_gene: TRBJ2-5

CDR3aa: CASSLGTGRVDQYF
CDR3nt: TGTGCCAGCAGTTTAGGGACAGGGCGCGTTGACCAGTACTTC
v_gene: TRBV27
d_gene: TRBD1
abundance: NA
j_gene: TRBJ2-5

CDR3aa: CASSLTGGNTEAFF
CDR3nt: TGTGCCAGCAGCTTGACAGGAGGGAACACTGAAGCTTTCTTT
v_gene: TRBV6-5
d_gene: NA
abundance: NA
j_gene: TRBJ1-1

CDR3aa: CASSIGAGVYNEQFF
CDR3nt: TGTGCCAGTAGTATAGGAGCGGGGGTTTACAATGAGCAGTTCTTC
v_gene: TRBV19
d_gene: TRBD2
abundance: NA
j_gene: TRBJ2-1

CDR3aa: CASSRQQGADTEAFF
CDR3nt: TGCGCCAGCAGCCGTCAACAGGGGGCGGACACTGAAGCTTTCTTT
v_gene: TRBV4-1
d_gene: TRBD1
abundance: NA
j_gene: TRBJ1-1

CDR3aa: CASSLAGGEQFF
CDR3nt: TGTGCCAGCAGTTTAGCAGGGGGCGAGCAGTTCTTC
v_gene: TRBV28
d_gene: TRBD1
abundance: NA
j_gene: TRBJ2-1

CDR3aa: CASSIGGGGSSYEQYF
CDR3nt: TGTGCCAGCAGCATTGGGGGGGGCGGTAGCTCCTACGAGCAGTACTTC
v_gene: TRBV5-4
d_gene: NA
abundance: NA
j_gene: TRBJ2-7

CDR3aa: CASSQSKGMQVVPSYEKLFF
CDR3nt: TGTGCCAGCAGTCAATCGAAGGGGATGCAGGTAGTGCCGTCGTATGAAAAACTGTTTTTT
v_gene: TRBV21-1
d_gene: NA
abundance: NA
j_gene: TRBJ1-4

CDR3aa: CASSLWTGADTEAFF
CDR3nt: TGTGCCAGCAGTTTATGGACAGGGGCGGACACTGAAGCTTTCTTT
v_gene: TRBV28
d_gene: TRBD1
abundance: NA
j_gene: TRBJ1-1

CDR3aa: CSSSRTGYYEQYF
CDR3nt: TGTTCCAGCAGCAGGACAGGCTACTACGAGCAGTACTTC
v_gene: TRBV7-9
d_gene: TRBD1
abundance: NA
j_gene: TRBJ2-7

CDR3aa: CASSLAQVEQYF
CDR3nt: TGTGCCAGCAGCTTAGCGCAGGTCGAGCAGTACTTC
v_gene: TRBV7-9
d_gene: NA
abundance: few
j_gene: TRBJ2-7

CDR3aa: CASSLTGGISYEQYF
CDR3nt: TGTGCCAGCAGTTTAACAGGGGGCATCTCCTACGAGCAGTACTTC
v_gene: TRBV28
d_gene: TRBD1
abundance: few
j_gene: TRBJ2-7

CDR3aa: CATSRDFAGGITGELFF
CDR3nt: TGTGCCACCAGCAGAGATTTTGCAGGGGGAATCACCGGGGAGCTGTTTTTT
v_gene: TRBV15
d_gene: TRBD1
abundance: NA
j_gene: TRBJ2-2

CDR3aa: CASSQDVAGSSTDTQYF
CDR3nt: TGTGCCAGCAGCCAAGATGTAGCGGGGAGTAGCACAGATACGCAGTATTTT
v_gene: TRBV4-2
d_gene: TRBD2
abundance: NA
j_gene: TRBJ2-3

CDR3aa: CAWSSQGLNEQYF
CDR3nt: TGTGCCTGGAGTAGCCAGGGTCTGAACGAGCAGTACTTC
v_gene: TRBV30
d_gene: NA
abundance: once
j_gene: TRBJ2-7

CDR3aa: CSEGGHNEQFF
CDR3nt: TGCAGCGAGGGGGGGCACAATGAGCAGTTCTTC
v_gene: TRBV20-1
d_gene: NA
abundance: NA
j_gene: TRBJ2-1

CDR3aa: CASSLGLAGMTDTQYF
CDR3nt: TGTGCCAGCAGCCTCGGACTAGCGGGAATGACAGATACGCAGTATTTT
v_gene: TRBV7-2
d_gene: TRBD2
abundance: NA
j_gene: TRBJ2-3

CDR3aa: CASSLHGKGRVTNYGYTF
CDR3nt: TGTGCCAGCAGCTTGCATGGTAAGGGGAGGGTAACTAACTATGGCTACACCTTC
v_gene: TRBV5-4
d_gene: NA
abundance: NA
j_gene: TRBJ1-2

CDR3aa: CASSIAPQETQYF
CDR3nt: TGTGCCAGTAGTATCGCGCCCCAAGAGACCCAGTACTTC
v_gene: TRBV19
d_gene: NA
abundance: NA
j_gene: TRBJ2-5

CDR3aa: CASSQDPGGQSLTGELFF
CDR3nt: TGTGCCAGCAGCCAAGATCCCGGGGGGCAATCCCTAACCGGGGAGCTGTTTTTT
v_gene: TRBV4-2
d_gene: NA
abundance: NA
j_gene: TRBJ2-2

CDR3aa: CASSEFDSRDQPQHF
CDR3nt: TGTGCCAGCAGTGAATTTGACAGCCGCGATCAGCCCCAGCATTTT
v_gene: TRBV25-1
d_gene: NA
abundance: NA
j_gene: TRBJ1-5

CDR3aa: CAWTGTYNSPLHF
CDR3nt: TGTGCCTGGACGGGAACCTATAATTCACCCCTCCACTTT
v_gene: TRBV30
d_gene: NA
abundance: NA
j_gene: TRBJ1-6

CDR3aa: CASSFGTGVQETQYF
CDR3nt: TGTGCCAGCAGCTTCGGGACAGGGGTGCAAGAGACCCAGTACTTC
v_gene: TRBV7-2
d_gene: TRBD1
abundance: NA
j_gene: TRBJ2-5

CDR3aa: CASSKADNQETQYF
CDR3nt: TGTGCCAGCAGTAAGGCGGATAACCAAGAGACCCAGTACTTC
v_gene: TRBV19
d_gene: NA
abundance: NA
j_gene: TRBJ2-5